The T cell receptor beta chain under discussion was sequenced for a study of T cell changes during pregnancy in multiple sclerosis. The CDR3 runs 14 residues. Germline values: CDR1 SGHNT, CDR2 YENEEA. The ends lost 9 bases at V and 2 bases at J; junction bases unmatched: 8. The repertoire was sequenced with immunoSEQ multiplex PCR; TCRdb's copy has only in-frame clones and lacks some. The table includes roughly 80,000 clones, 90% to 95% detected once. The sample was peripheral blood, taken after pregnancy. The chain is built from TRBV11-3 and TRBJ2-7; 9 bases are shared with TRBD1. The receptor was derived from a female donor in good health, enrolled as a control in a pregnancy study. Here the CDR3 DNA reads TGTGCCAGGTTTTGGGACAGGGTCCCCTACGAGCAGTACTTC. Translated: CARFWDRVPYEQYF.